One and the same sample provided the 15 T cell receptor beta chains below, sequenced in a study of T cell responses to AZD1222 COVID-19 vaccine. Sequenced by immunoSEQ multiplex PCR; TCRdb stores in-frame clones only, minus some. The repertoire holds 75,000 to 90,000 clones, approximately 85% seen once, with roughly 3.1% in the top ten. Here the sequenced sample was peripheral blood, taken 28 days after the second AZD1222 dose. The origin of the receptors is an adult who received the AZD1222 COVID-19 vaccine.

The chain combines TRBV24-1 with TRBJ2-5; 11 positions match TRBD2. In germline, CDR1 is KGHDR, CDR2 SFDVKD. The CDR3 loop spans 16 amino acids. V lost 5 bases and J lost 5; bases outside the gene matches: 9. The CDR3 sequence is CATSVGLAGGTETQYF. The CDR3 coding sequence is TGTGCCACCAGTGTGGGGCTAGCGGGAGGAACTGAGACCCAGTACTTC.

This clone occurred once. The chain couples TRBV7-9 to TRBJ2-7, with D unclear. The V gene lost 4 bases and the J gene lost 6 bases, with 13 bases spanning the gap. This CDR3 spans 13 amino acids. The germline V gene has CDR1 SEHNR and CDR2 FQNEAQ (reference sequence). The DNA for the CDR3 is TGTGCCAGCAGCTCAAACTGGAACATCGAGCAGTACTTC. Amino acids: CASSSNWNIEQYF.

The V gene is TRBV28, the J gene TRBJ2-7, with a weak D call TRBD1 (5 bases). V lost 3 bases and J lost 0, with 15 bases in between. Looked up from germline, CDR1 is MDHEN and CDR2 is SYDVKM. The CDR3 totals 16 residues. The CDR3 region has the DNA TGTGCCAGCAGTTTGGGGCCGGTAGCTAGCTCCTACGAGCAGTACTTC. This gives the protein CASSLGPVASSYEQYF.

This chain connects TRBV20-1 to TRBJ1-1; D remains ambiguous. Germline V CDR1 and CDR2: DFQATT, SNEGSKA (reference sequence). The CDR3 spans 9 residues. The CDR3 loop is CRAGAEAFF. DNA for the CDR3: TGCAGAGCAGGAGCTGAAGCTTTCTTT.

J is TRBJ1-5 and V is TRBV28; 11 nucleotides agree with TRBD1. V dropped 7 bases and J dropped 1; count of bases not matched to a gene: 6. CDR1 and CDR2 (germline): MDHEN, SYDVKM. The CDR3 runs 16 residues. CDR3 amino acids: CASTLDRGRSNQPQHF. The CDR3, as DNA: TGTGCCAGCACTCTGGACAGGGGGCGCAGCAATCAGCCCCAGCATTTT.

The chain employs TRBV30 and TRBJ2-1; D possibly corresponds to TRBD1 (5 bases). V was cut by 4 bases and J by 9 bases, with 16 bases left in between. The CDR3 contains 13 residues. Germline lookup yields CDR1 GTSNPN and CDR2 SVGIG (reference sequence). The CDR3 bases are TGTGCCTGGACAGAAGGGGCTCCAGTTGAGCAGTTCTTC. Residues: CAWTEGAPVEQFF.

The J gene is TRBJ1-2, the V gene TRBV6-5, with 10 nucleotides matching TRBD1. Germline lookup yields CDR1 MNHEY and CDR2 SVGAGI. CDR3 length: 15 residues. J was trimmed by 3 bases and V by 8 bases; bases with no gene match: 9. The CDR3 DNA reads as TGTGCCAGCGACCGGGACAGGGGAAGAGACTATGGCTACACCTTC. Translating it yields CASDRDRGRDYGYTF.

This clone has a handful of counts. The chain is built from TRBV5-4 and TRBJ2-2; D call uncertain. Trimming took 2 bases from V and 6 from J, leaving 2 bases between them. Germline V gene sequence: CDR1 SGHNT, CDR2 YYREEE (reference sequence). This CDR3 has 11 residues. CDR3 protein: CASSFAGELFF. In DNA, the CDR3 is TGTGCCAGCAGCTTCGCCGGGGAGCTGTTTTTT.

The gene calls are TRBV19 and TRBJ2-2; 7 bases agree with TRBD2. The CDR3 loop spans 16 amino acids. CDR1 LNHDA and CDR2 SQIVND come from the germline V gene (reference sequence). The trim removed 6 bases at V and 2 bases at J, leaving 9 bases unmatched. The DNA of the CDR3 is TGTGCCAGTAGCAGCCCAGCGGGGCAAAACACCGGGGAGCTGTTTTTT. It encodes CASSSPAGQNTGELFF.

The chain joins TRBV19 to TRBJ1-5, with TRBD1 matching 12 bases. Germline CDR1 reads LNHDA; CDR2 reads SQIVND (reference sequence). The CDR3 covers 18 residues. The V segment lost 5 bases and the J segment 1 base; nucleotides outside the gene matches: 9. CDR3 nucleotides: TGTGCCAGTAGTCCAAGGGGACAGGGGGCTTCAAGCAATCAGCCCCAGCATTTT. It translates to CASSPRGQGASSNQPQHF.

This clone came up a few times. The chain carries TRBV6-1 and TRBJ1-2; TRBD1 is a possible D gene (5 bases). From germline, CDR1 is MNHNS and CDR2 SASEGT. V was clipped by 1 base and J by 8 bases, with 11 bases between them. The CDR3 runs 13 residues. CDR3 sequence: CASSEGGDRGYTF. CDR3 nucleotide sequence: TGTGCCAGCAGTGAAGGAGGGGACCGAGGCTACACCTTC.

This chain joins TRBV5-1 and TRBJ2-7; no reliable D call. The germline V gene has CDR1 SGHRS and CDR2 YFSETQ. The CDR3 sequence is 13 residues long. V was cut by 3 bases and J by 5 bases, with 12 bases left in between. CDR3 DNA sequence: TGCGCCAGCAGCTCCCCGCCGGGTAACGAGCAGTACTTC. Protein: CASSSPPGNEQYF.

This chain joins TRBV23-1 and TRBJ1-1; no clear D gene. TRBV23-1 belongs to the ORF category, with a function that is uncertain. The CDR3 totals 15 residues. Between the trimmed V and J ends, which lost 0 bases and 4 bases, there was a span of 12 bases. The CDR3 loop reads CASSQSDSLVTEAFF. CDR3 sequence (DNA): TGCGCCAGCAGTCAATCGGACTCTTTGGTCACTGAAGCTTTCTTT.

This clone was seen only once. The genes are TRBV11-3 and TRBJ2-1; D unresolved. The germline V and J ends were trimmed by 0 bases and 0 bases, with 3 bases remaining between them. The CDR3 spans 14 residues. CDR1 and CDR2 from the germline V gene are SGHNT and YENEEA. Here the CDR3 DNA reads TGTGCCAGCAGCTTAGAGAGCTCCTACAATGAGCAGTTCTTC. Residues: CASSLESSYNEQFF.

J is TRBJ1-4 and V is TRBV3-1 (or the pseudogene TRBV3-2), with D perhaps matching TRBD1 (6 bases). Germline CDR1 is LGHDT and CDR2 is YNNKEL (reference sequence). The CDR3 spans 13 residues. V lost 3 bases, J lost 7 bases, and 9 bases lay in between. Written as DNA, the CDR3 is TGTGCCAGCAGCCAGGGACAATCTGAAAAACTGTTTTTT. Translation gives CASSQGQSEKLFF.